This T cell receptor beta chain is from a study of CD8 T cells in Susac syndrome. Reverse transcription used roughly 0.5 to 1 ug RNA and random hexamers. immunoSEQ multiplex PCR amplified TCR beta CDR3 across 54 Vbeta, 13 Jbeta. Each CDR3 protein is one row after TCRdb ran MiXCR on the immunoSEQ multiplex PCR reads. Of 120,000 or so distinct CDR3 sequences listed, around 92% were seen once; the top ten hold roughly 0.094%. From blood CD8+ and CD4+ T cells, the TCR beta chain was sequenced. Overall study results and limits: The number of individuals included in the study's TCR sequencing and HLA analysis was acknowledged as relatively small.

This clonotype showed up just once. Its antigen is still unknown. Looked up from germline, CDR1 is MNHEY and CDR2 is SVGAGI. The CDR3 spans 14 residues. The trim removed 2 bases at V and 1 base at J, leaving 1 base unmatched. The rearrangement uses TRBV6-5 and TRBJ2-5; 7 positions match TRBD1. The sequenced sample was CD4+ T cells from PBMCs. The receptor was derived from a human donor with multiple sclerosis. The CDR3 DNA sequence: TGTGCCAGCAGTTACAGGGACAGCCAAGAGACCCAGTACTTC. Its protein is CASSYRDSQETQYF.